One sample yielded the 26 T cell receptor beta chains listed below, sequenced in a study of cytomegalovirus exposure and HLA in healthy donors. Libraries were prepared by immunoSEQ multiplex PCR; TCRdb keeps only in-frame clonotypes and omits some of them. The table records hundreds of thousands of clones, 86% of them present only once. Source material: PBMCs. The receptors originated from a woman younger than 30 in good health and CMV-seronegative.

J is TRBJ2-7 and V is TRBV18; D call uncertain. V shed 3 bases and J shed 3 bases, with 12 bases lying between them. The CDR3 is 14 amino acids. CDR1 is KGHSH, CDR2 LQKENI, per germline. The CDR3 DNA reads TGTGCCAGCTCACCTGCAGGCGAACTCTACGAGCAGTACTTC. Protein: CASSPAGELYEQYF. Full variable domain (rest looked up from reference TRBV18 and TRBJ2-7): NAGVMQNPRHLVRRRGQEARLRCSPMKGHSHVYWYRQLPEEGLKFMVYLQKENIIDESGMPKERFSAEFPKEGPSILRIQQVVRGDSAAYFCASSPAGELYEQYFGPGTRLTVT.

CDR3 coding DNA: TGTGCCAGCACCCTAGGGGCAGGGGGACGTGGCGAGCAGTACTTC. Its protein product is CASTLGAGGRGEQYF. This chain uses TRBV7-6 with TRBJ2-7; TRBD1 matches at 7 bases. The CDR3 has 15 amino acids. CDR1 is SGHVS and CDR2 is FNYEAQ in the germline V gene. V shed 7 bases and J 6 bases; nucleotides not matched to a gene: 15.

J is TRBJ2-3 and V is TRBV13; 8 bases map to TRBD1. This CDR3 comprises 15 residues. V was pared by 0 bases and J by 6 bases, with 5 bases of the junction left unmatched. Germline lookup yields CDR1 PRHDT and CDR2 FYEKMQ (reference sequence). The chain's CDR3 is CASSLGRGQGDTQYF. The CDR3 nucleotides are TGTGCCAGCAGCTTAGGCAGGGGGCAAGGGGATACGCAGTATTTT.

The chain recombines TRBV28 with TRBJ2-1; 8 bases match TRBD1. CDR3 length equals 19 residues. The germline CDR1 and CDR2 sequences are MDHEN and SYDVKM. V trimming: 6 bases; J trimming: 0 bases; junction bases outside the gene matches: 16. The CDR3 here is CASSSDREEGQRSYNEQFF. Written as DNA, the CDR3 is TGTGCCAGCAGCTCGGACAGGGAGGAGGGCCAACGCTCCTACAATGAGCAGTTCTTC.

The chain links TRBV4-1 to TRBJ2-5, with 9 bases lining up with TRBD2. V lost 7 bases to trimming and J lost 5 bases; unmatched junction nucleotides: 23. This CDR3 region has 19 residues. Germline assignment: CDR1 MGHRA and CDR2 YSYEKL. This CDR3 is CASTPRLALRRGGPETQYF. In nucleotides, the CDR3 is TGCGCCAGCACCCCAAGATTGGCCCTAAGGCGGGGGGGCCCTGAGACCCAGTACTTC.

This chain links TRBV27 with TRBJ1-1; D is ambiguous. Trimming took 4 bases from V and 5 from J, leaving 11 bases between them. CDR1 is MNHEY and CDR2 is SMNVEV in the germline V gene (reference sequence). The CDR3 extends over 13 amino acids. As DNA, the CDR3 is TGTGCCAGCAGTTCTACCCCGGTTACTGAAGCTTTCTTT. Translation: CASSSTPVTEAFF.

A few counts support this clone. CDR3 sequence (DNA): TGTGCCAGCAATCTGACTAGTTCTACTTTATACGAGCAGTACTTC. Translating it yields CASNLTSSTLYEQYF. This chain links TRBV27 with TRBJ2-7; perhaps TRBD2 as D (6 bases). Germline lookup yields CDR1 MNHEY and CDR2 SMNVEV (reference sequence). V gave up 7 bases and J gave up 4 bases, with 20 bases separating them. The CDR3 contains 15 residues.

CDR3 residues: CSVTLAGQAADTQYF. The CDR3 coding sequence is TGCAGCGTTACTCTAGCGGGTCAAGCGGCAGATACGCAGTATTTT. The rearrangement uses TRBV29-1 and TRBJ2-3; TRBD2 matches at 8 bases. The V gene end was trimmed by 5 bases and the J gene end by 4 bases; junction bases not matched to a gene: 11. The germline V gene encodes CDR1 SQVTM and CDR2 ANQGSEA. The CDR3 totals 15 residues.

The rearrangement joins TRBV13 to TRBJ2-7; 9 bases fit TRBD1. This CDR3 region has 15 residues. Germline loops: CDR1 PRHDT, CDR2 FYEKMQ (reference sequence). V dropped 4 bases and J dropped 6; count of bases not matched to a gene: 10. The CDR3 DNA reads TGTGCCAGCAGCTACGGGACAGGGAATGTTGGCGAGCAGTACTTC. Protein product: CASSYGTGNVGEQYF.

The chain combines TRBV4-1 with TRBJ1-3, with TRBD1 matching 8 bases. Germline V gene lookup returns CDR1 MGHRA and CDR2 YSYEKL. With 2 bases clipped from V and 10 bases from J, the junction kept 4 bases outside the gene matches. The CDR3 is 13 residues long. The DNA of the CDR3 is TGCGCCAGCAGCCAACAGGGGGCGGGTACCATATATTTT. It specifies CASSQQGAGTIYF.

V is TRBV28 and J is TRBJ2-1; D remains unclear. Per germline, CDR1 MDHEN and CDR2 SYDVKM. The length of the CDR3 is 16 residues. V was trimmed by 3 bases and J by 6 bases, leaving 18 bases between them. The CDR3 spells CASSFRSTIVGNEQFF. The CDR3 DNA reads as TGTGCCAGCAGTTTTAGGAGTACCATAGTGGGCAATGAGCAGTTCTTC. Full variable domain (remainder filled in from reference TRBV28 and TRBJ2-1): DVKVTQSSRYLVKRTGEKVFLECVQDMDHENMFWYRQDPGLGLRLIYFSYDVKMKEKGDIPEGYSVSREKKERFSLILESASTNQTSMYLCASSFRSTIVGNEQFFGPGTRLTVL.

The V call is TRBV30, the J call TRBJ2-3; 10 bases map to TRBD2. The V segment lost 8 bases and the J segment 5 bases; nucleotides outside the gene matches: 7. The CDR3 sequence is 13 residues long. CDR1 GTSNPN and CDR2 SVGIG come from the germline V gene (reference sequence). As DNA, the CDR3 is TGTGCCGGAGAGCGGGGGGGCCTAGATACGCAGTATTTT. It is translated as CAGERGGLDTQYF.

This chain joins TRBV2 and TRBJ2-7; possibly TRBD1 for D (5 bases). Per the germline V gene, CDR1 is SNHLY and CDR2 is FYNNEI. The CDR3 spans 15 residues. Trimming pared 6 bases from V and 2 bases from J, leaving 17 bases between. The CDR3 DNA reads TGTGCCAGCAGCGCATTTAGAGACAGTACCTACGAGCAGTACTTC. This sequence encodes CASSAFRDSTYEQYF.

This rearrangement joins TRBV18 to TRBJ2-5, with D perhaps TRBD2 (6 bases). The V end was cut by 2 bases, the J end by 5 bases, with 12 bases between. In germline, CDR1 is KGHSH, CDR2 LQKENI. CDR3 size: 14 residues. The CDR3 loop is CASSPSSSDETQYF. The CDR3 DNA reads as TGTGCCAGCTCACCATCGTCTAGCGACGAGACCCAGTACTTC.

The chain couples TRBV11-2 to TRBJ1-1; the D is unclear. V was clipped by 5 bases and J by 7 bases, with 17 bases between them. CDR1 is SGHAT and CDR2 is FQNNGV in the germline V gene. The CDR3 is 14 amino acids. The CDR3 loop is CASSTDGRAFEAFF. The CDR3 nucleotides are TGTGCCAGCAGCACCGATGGGCGTGCATTTGAAGCTTTCTTT.

This chain uses TRBV10-2 with TRBJ2-7; D is ambiguous. V dropped 4 bases and J dropped 3 bases, with 16 bases sitting between them. The CDR3 is 15 amino acids. Germline V gene sequence: CDR1 WSHSY, CDR2 SAAADI. CDR3 residues: CASSVLADPGYEQYF. DNA of the CDR3: TGCGCCAGCAGTGTCTTGGCGGATCCGGGCTACGAGCAGTACTTC.

This chain uses TRBV5-1 with TRBJ1-5; D not resolved. Germline V gives CDR1 SGHRS, CDR2 YFSETQ. This CDR3 has 15 residues. With 2 bases removed from V and 0 bases from J, the gap between germline ends came to 9 bases. This CDR3 reads CASSLDGGSNQPQHF. CDR3 sequence (DNA): TGCGCCAGCAGCTTAGACGGAGGTAGCAATCAGCCCCAGCATTTT.

This chain links TRBV18 with TRBJ1-2, with 9 bases identical to TRBD1. With 3 bases clipped from V and 4 bases from J, the junction kept 6 bases outside the gene matches. Looked up from germline, CDR1 is KGHSH and CDR2 is LQKENI. There are 15 residues in the CDR3. The CDR3 is CASSPRTGESYGYTF. The CDR3 DNA follows: TGTGCCAGCTCACCCCGGACAGGGGAAAGCTATGGCTACACCTTC. The full variable domain, in which reference TRBV18 and TRBJ1-2 provide the parts outside the CDR3, is NAGVMQNPRHLVRRRGQEARLRCSPMKGHSHVYWYRQLPEEGLKFMVYLQKENIIDESGMPKERFSAEFPKEGPSILRIQQVVRGDSAAYFCASSPRTGESYGYTFGSGTRLTVV.

The chain employs TRBV25-1 and TRBJ2-2; 13 bases map to TRBD2. J gave up 5 bases and V 6 bases, and 3 bases lay outside the gene matches. Per germline, CDR1 MGHDK and CDR2 SYGVNS. This CDR3 spans 15 amino acids. CDR3 DNA sequence: TGTGCCAGCAGAGGGACTAGCGGGGCTACCGGGGAGCTGTTTTTT. Amino acids: CASRGTSGATGELFF.

V usage is TRBV6-4 and J usage is TRBJ2-3, with D possibly matching TRBD2 (6 bases). Germline values: CDR1 MRHNA, CDR2 SNTAGT. V was pared by 6 bases and J by 4 bases, with 26 bases between. The CDR3 spans 18 residues. The DNA of the CDR3 is TGTGCCAGCAGCGCTGATACGACCGGGGGAATTGGCCCAGATACGCAGTATTTT. Translation gives CASSADTTGGIGPDTQYF.

Only a few counts were recorded for this clone. Other DNA sequences from this sample encode an identical CDR3 as well. The genes are TRBV30 and TRBJ1-5, with TRBD1 matching 7 bases. There are 13 residues in the CDR3. Trimming took 0 bases from V and 7 from J; bases not matched to a gene: 3. Germline V CDR1 and CDR2: GTSNPN, SVGIG (reference sequence). CDR3 in DNA: TGTGCCTGGAGTGTTCAGGGGGACCAGCCCCAGCATTTT. Its protein is CAWSVQGDQPQHF. The entire variable domain, with the rest obtained from reference TRBV30 and TRBJ1-5, is as follows: SQTIHQWPATLVQPVGSPLSLECTVEGTSNPNLYWYRQAAGRGLQLLFYSVGIGQISSEVPQNLSASRPQDRQFILSSKKLLLSDSGFYLCAWSVQGDQPQHFGDGTRLSIL.

The chain uses TRBV7-6 and TRBJ1-3; D is unresolved. Germline V gene sequence: CDR1 SGHVS, CDR2 FNYEAQ. Trimming took 0 bases from V and 0 from J, leaving 12 bases between them. The CDR3 extends over 17 amino acids. For the CDR3, the DNA is TGTGCCAGCAGCTTAGCTGGCAGGTCAGCCTCTGGAAACACCATATATTTT. This encodes CASSLAGRSASGNTIYF.

The V gene is TRBV4-1, the J gene TRBJ2-7; TRBD2 is a possible D gene (5 bases). Trimming stripped 1 base from V and 5 bases from J, with 12 bases between. The germline gives CDR1 MGHRA, CDR2 YSYEKL. The CDR3 extends over 14 amino acids. This CDR3 reads CASSQVSGSHEQYF. The CDR3 DNA follows: TGCGCCAGCAGCCAAGTAAGCGGATCCCACGAGCAGTACTTC.

The chain is built from TRBV28 and TRBJ2-1; the match to TRBD2 covers 9 bases. Germline loops: CDR1 MDHEN, CDR2 SYDVKM. Germline trimming cut 6 bases from V and 6 bases from J; bases unmatched to any gene: 15. This CDR3 contains 17 residues. In DNA form, the CDR3 reads TGTGCCAGCAGCCCCTCACTGGGCGGGGGGGCCTCCAATGAGCAGTTCTTC. Amino acids: CASSPSLGGGASNEQFF.

This sequence joins TRBV10-2 and TRBJ1-3, with TRBD1 matching 8 bases. The length of the CDR3 is 17 residues. Germline assignment: CDR1 WSHSY and CDR2 SAAADI. J gave up 3 bases and V 5 bases, and 12 bases lay outside the gene matches. The CDR3 DNA sequence: TGCGCCAGCAGTCCTTTAGACAGGGGAGTACGTGGAAACACCATATATTTT. It encodes CASSPLDRGVRGNTIYF.

The chain is built from TRBV28 and TRBJ2-7; TRBD2 is a possible D gene (5 bases). The CDR3 length is 13 residues. The V end was cut by 7 bases, the J end by 2 bases, with 12 bases between. Per the germline V gene, CDR1 is MDHEN and CDR2 is SYDVKM. CDR3 loop: CASTGLGAYEQYF. In DNA form, the CDR3 reads TGTGCCAGCACCGGCCTCGGGGCCTACGAGCAGTACTTC.